These 30 T cell receptor beta chains originate from one sample sequenced in a study of identical twins. MiXCR, applied by TCRdb to the 5' RACE reads, yields one record per CDR3 protein. Of around 1.7 million distinct CDR3 sequences listed, around 33% are singletons. The specimen sequenced was cord blood. These receptors were obtained from a newborn girl in good health.

V is TRBV4-1 and J is TRBJ2-7, with D hard to call. There are 15 residues in the CDR3. Germline V gene sequence: CDR1 MGHRA, CDR2 YSYEKL. The V and J ends lost 4 bases and 0 bases respectively, with 13 bases between them. DNA of the CDR3: TGCGCCAGCAGCCGACTCGAGTTGAGCTCCTACGAGCAGTACTTC. The encoded protein is CASSRLELSSYEQYF.

The sample holds a few counts of this clonotype. The chain joins TRBV14 to TRBJ2-1, with D maybe TRBD2 (6 bases). The ends were cut back, 0 bases at V and 5 bases at J, with 17 bases in the middle. CDR1 and CDR2 (germline): SGHDN, FVKESK. This CDR3 region has 17 residues. The CDR3 loop is CASSQDYLAGRDNEQFF. The CDR3 nucleotides are TGTGCCAGCAGCCAAGATTATTTGGCGGGAAGGGACAATGAGCAGTTCTTC.

As regards this clonotype: This could be a read error, since a much larger clone is one nucleotide away. The chain joins TRBV10-3 to TRBJ2-3, with D perhaps TRBD2 (5 bases). This CDR3 spans 13 amino acids. Looked up from germline, CDR1 is ENHRY and CDR2 is SYGVKD. V was pared by 11 bases and J by 0 bases, with 12 bases between. The DNA for the CDR3 is TGTGCCGTCATGGGCGGGAGCACAGATACGCAGTATTTT. Translating it yields CAVMGGSTDTQYF.

This chain links TRBV18 with TRBJ2-3, with D perhaps assigned TRBD1 or TRBD2 (5 bases each). Trimming stripped 2 bases from V and 10 bases from J, with 13 bases between. The V gene's germline CDR1 is KGHSH and CDR2 LQKENI. The CDR3 is made up of 13 amino acids. The chain's CDR3 is CASSPNGASAQYF. The CDR3 nucleotides are TGTGCCAGCTCACCAAACGGGGCATCAGCGCAGTATTTT.

This chain connects TRBV21-1 to TRBJ2-3. TRBV21-1 is tagged as a pseudogene. This CDR3 region has 14 residues. CDR3 protein: CASSTELTGDTQYF. The DNA of the CDR3 is TGTGCCAGCAGCACCGAACTTACGGGAGATACGCAGTATTTT.

V and J are TRBV5-4 and TRBJ2-1; tentatively, D is TRBD1 or TRBD2 (7 bases each). In germline, CDR1 is SGHNT, CDR2 YYREEE (reference sequence). The CDR3 contains 17 residues. The V end lost 2 bases, the J end lost 9 bases, and 24 bases lay between the germline ends. The DNA for the CDR3 is TGTGCCAGCAGCTTACAGGGGAGGGGGTTGATGGGGCGTGAGCAGTTCTTC. Translating gives CASSLQGRGLMGREQFF.

The genes are TRBV5-1 and TRBJ2-3; maybe TRBD1 (5 bases). Germline-derived CDR1 and CDR2 are SGHRS and YFSETQ. The CDR3 spans 16 residues. Trimming took 0 bases from V and 0 from J, leaving 11 bases between them. The CDR3 DNA is TGCGCCAGCAGCTTGGTTCTTGGGGCTAGCACAGATACGCAGTATTTT. This encodes CASSLVLGASTDTQYF.

V usage is TRBV20-1 and J usage is TRBJ2-4, with D perhaps matching TRBD1 (5 bases). The last part of the DNA fits TRBJ2-7 better; the J call may be wrong. This CDR3 has 12 amino acids. Germline values: CDR1 DFQATT, CDR2 SNEGSKA (reference sequence). CDR3 amino acids: CSASVQGYEQYF. CDR3 bases: TGCAGTGCTAGTGTCCAGGGCTACGAGCAGTACTTC.

The rearrangement links TRBV20-1 to TRBJ2-4; tentative D call: TRBD1 (5 bases). V lost 1 base and J 0 bases, leaving 13 bases between the germline ends. Germline V lookup: CDR1 DFQATT, CDR2 SNEGSKA (reference sequence). The CDR3 spans 16 residues. The CDR3 is CSARGKGNLAKNIQYF. The CDR3 bases are TGCAGTGCTAGAGGGAAGGGGAATCTAGCCAAAAACATTCAGTACTTC.

V gene TRBV9 combines with J gene TRBJ2-2, with 8 bases fitting TRBD1. The V segment lost 1 base and the J segment 4 bases; nucleotides outside the gene matches: 3. The CDR3 is made up of 15 amino acids. Germline V gene data show CDR1 as SGDLS and CDR2 as YYNGEE. For the CDR3, the DNA is TGTGCCAGCAGCGTAAGGACAGGGTCCACCGGGGAGCTGTTTTTT. It encodes CASSVRTGSTGELFF.

The chain has TRBV5-1 and TRBJ2-3; TRBD1 matches 8 bases. Germline loops: CDR1 SGHRS, CDR2 YFSETQ. Germline trimming cut 1 base from V and 5 bases from J; bases unmatched to any gene: 9. The CDR3 totals 16 residues. Here the CDR3 DNA reads TGCGCCAGCAGCTTGAACGGACAGGGCCCCATAGATACGCAGTATTTT. Its translation: CASSLNGQGPIDTQYF.

This clonotype was detected only a few times. The genes are TRBV5-6 and TRBJ2-4; the D is unclear. Trimming took 0 bases from V and 3 from J, leaving 13 bases between them. The CDR3 spans 16 residues. CDR1 SGHDT and CDR2 YYEEEE come from the germline V gene. This CDR3 reads CASSLVRVGFKNIQYF. The DNA of the CDR3 is TGTGCCAGCAGCTTGGTCCGGGTAGGGTTCAAAAACATTCAGTACTTC.

A few counts support this clonotype. V usage is TRBV2 and J usage is TRBJ2-1; D may be TRBD1 (6 bases). With 0 bases removed from V and 3 bases from J, the gap between germline ends came to 9 bases. Per the germline V gene, CDR1 is SNHLY and CDR2 is FYNNEI. This CDR3 region has 15 residues. DNA of the CDR3: TGTGCCAGCAGTGAAGCGGGGGCCGGCTACAATGAGCAGTTCTTC. It translates to CASSEAGAGYNEQFF.

This chain uses TRBV28 with TRBJ1-5; perhaps TRBD1 as D (5 bases). This CDR3 spans 15 amino acids. V lost 6 bases and J 4 bases, leaving 16 bases between the germline ends. Looked up from germline, CDR1 is MDHEN and CDR2 is SYDVKM. CDR3 coding DNA: TGTGCCAGCAGCCTACAGGTGAGGTGGAATCAGCCCCAGCATTTT. Amino acid sequence: CASSLQVRWNQPQHF. The whole variable domain, remainder taken from reference TRBV28 and TRBJ1-5, is DVKVTQSSRYLVKRTGEKVFLECVQDMDHENMFWYRQDPGLGLRLIYFSYDVKMKEKGDIPEGYSVSREKKERFSLILESASTNQTSMYLCASSLQVRWNQPQHFGDGTRLSIL.

J is TRBJ2-3 and V is TRBV20-1; 14 positions agree with TRBD2. The V gene end was trimmed by 1 base and the J gene end by 4 bases; junction bases not matched to a gene: 1. The CDR3 runs 15 residues. CDR1 DFQATT and CDR2 SNEGSKA come from the germline V gene (reference sequence). The DNA for the CDR3 is TGCAGTGCTAGAGGGGGACTAGCGGGAGCAGATACGCAGTATTTT. Translating it yields CSARGGLAGADTQYF.

The rearrangement joins TRBV21-1 to TRBJ2-4. TRBJ2-7 explains the end of the DNA better; the J call may be wrong. TRBV21-1 is a pseudogene. This CDR3 has 12 amino acids. CDR3 DNA sequence: TGTGCCAGCAGCAACGAAGAAGCCGAGCAGTACTTC. Translating it yields CASSNEEAEQYF.

The chain is built from TRBV4-1 and TRBJ1-4; D gene ambiguous. This CDR3 contains 11 residues. Deletions cut 4 bases from V and 6 bases from J, with 3 bases between. The germline gives CDR1 MGHRA, CDR2 YSYEKL. DNA of the CDR3: TGCGCCAGCAGCCGACATGAAAAACTGTTTTTT. This encodes CASSRHEKLFF.

A few counts support this clonotype. The genes are TRBV3-1 and TRBJ2-5; D is possibly TRBD1 (5 bases). V shed 1 base and J shed 1 base, with 10 bases lying between them. The V gene's germline CDR1 is LGHDT and CDR2 YNNKEL (reference sequence). The CDR3 loop spans 15 amino acids. The DNA for the CDR3 is TGTGCCAGCAGCCAAGGTCGACAGTTCCAAGAGACCCAGTACTTC. Translating it yields CASSQGRQFQETQYF.

There are a few counts of this clonotype. This sequence joins TRBV5-6 and TRBJ1-5, with D unresolved. V dropped 4 bases and J dropped 8 bases, with 7 bases sitting between them. Germline assignment: CDR1 SGHDT and CDR2 YYEEEE. The CDR3 sequence is 11 residues long. This CDR3 is CASSPSEPQHF. The CDR3, as DNA: TGTGCCAGCAGCCCTAGTGAGCCCCAGCATTTT. Looking up the rest from reference TRBV5-6 and TRBJ1-5 gives the full variable domain: DAGVTQSPTHLIKTRGQQVTLRCSPKSGHDTVSWYQQALGQGPQFIFQYYEEEERQRGNFPDRFSGHQFPNYSSELNVNALLLGDSALYLCASSPSEPQHFGDGTRLSIL.

The J gene is TRBJ2-1, the V gene TRBV20-1, with 7 bases matching TRBD2. CDR3 size: 13 residues. Trimming cost V 3 bases and J 7 bases; bases outside gene matches: 6. From germline, CDR1 is DFQATT and CDR2 SNEGSKA (reference sequence). The CDR3 sequence: CSASKASGNEQFF. The CDR3 DNA reads as TGCAGTGCTAGTAAGGCTAGCGGTAATGAGCAGTTCTTC.

In its sample, this clonotype was seen many times. V is TRBV28 and J is TRBJ2-5, with a tentative D call TRBD1 (5 bases). CDR1 and CDR2 (germline): MDHEN, SYDVKM. This CDR3 region has 14 residues. V lost 0 bases and J lost 4, with 9 bases in between. Written as DNA, the CDR3 is TGTGCCAGCAGTTTATGGCGGCAGGGAGAGACCCAGTACTTC. Amino acids: CASSLWRQGETQYF.

CDR3 sequence: CAISESGWGVSYEQYF. Here the CDR3 DNA reads TGTGCCATCAGTGAGTCAGGTTGGGGGGTATCCTACGAGCAGTACTTC. The chain joins TRBV10-3 to TRBJ2-7, with D perhaps TRBD2 (6 bases). Germline CDR1 ENHRY, CDR2 SYGVKD. V lost 0 bases and J lost 1, with 13 bases in between. The length of the CDR3 is 16 residues.

The V call is TRBV20-1, the J call TRBJ1-1; 8 nucleotides agree with TRBD1. The CDR3 extends over 15 amino acids. The ends lost 4 bases at V and 1 base at J; junction bases unmatched: 8. The V gene's germline CDR1 is DFQATT and CDR2 SNEGSKA (reference sequence). Here the CDR3 DNA reads TGCAGTGCTAAATGGACCGGGACAGGGAACACTGAAGCTTTCTTT. As protein: CSAKWTGTGNTEAFF.

V is TRBV20-1 and J is TRBJ2-5, with TRBD2 matching over 7 bases. V dropped 6 bases and J dropped 1; count of bases not matched to a gene: 8. Germline CDR1 DFQATT, CDR2 SNEGSKA (reference sequence). This CDR3 has 14 residues. CDR3 in amino acids: CSASGGSGQETQYF. The CDR3 DNA follows: TGCAGTGCGTCGGGCGGGAGCGGCCAAGAGACCCAGTACTTC.

This chain uses TRBV29-1 with TRBJ1-1, with D possibly matching TRBD1 (6 bases). V was clipped by 0 bases and J by 6 bases, with 11 bases between them. This CDR3 comprises 13 residues. In germline, CDR1 is SQVTM, CDR2 ANQGSEA. In DNA form, the CDR3 reads TGCAGCGTTGAAGATTCAGGGGCCCCTGAAGCTTTCTTT. As protein: CSVEDSGAPEAFF.

This clonotype was recorded a few times. CDR3 region: CSATSGSHYGYTF. The CDR3 region has the DNA TGCAGTGCTACGTCGGGGTCGCACTATGGCTACACCTTC. The V gene is TRBV20-1, the J gene TRBJ1-2; D unresolved. The CDR3 contains 13 residues. CDR1 DFQATT and CDR2 SNEGSKA come from the germline V gene (reference sequence). Trimming left V 4 bases short and J 3 bases short, with 12 bases between.

This clonotype has at least ten counts. The gene calls are TRBV6-5 and TRBJ2-1; D gene uncertain. Germline V gene sequence: CDR1 MNHEY, CDR2 SVGAGI. The CDR3 runs 13 residues. The V end lost 5 bases, the J end lost 7 bases, and 12 bases lay between the germline ends. CDR3 nucleotides: TGTGCCAGCAGTAACAACCGGGCAAATGAGCAGTTCTTC. Translated, it gives CASSNNRANEQFF.

This chain connects TRBV27 to TRBJ2-3; possibly TRBD1 for D (6 bases). The CDR3 loop spans 15 amino acids. Germline V lookup: CDR1 MNHEY, CDR2 SMNVEV (reference sequence). V dropped 4 bases and J dropped 8 bases, with 19 bases sitting between them. The CDR3 loop reads CASSSIQQGLGTQYF. As DNA, the CDR3 is TGTGCCAGCAGTTCTATACAACAGGGTTTAGGTACGCAGTATTTT.

In its sample, this clonotype was seen many times. The chain combines TRBV6-6 with TRBJ2-5, with D unresolved. The CDR3 totals 14 residues. Germline V lookup: CDR1 MNHNY, CDR2 SVGAGI (reference sequence). V gave up 3 bases and J gave up 2 bases, with 10 bases separating them. CDR3 bases: TGTGCCAGCAGTTATCGAGACATGCAAGAGACCCAGTACTTC. Amino acid sequence: CASSYRDMQETQYF.

The rearrangement joins TRBV27 to TRBJ1-6; D uncertain. With 0 bases removed from V and 9 bases from J, the gap between germline ends came to 18 bases. CDR3 length: 17 residues. Germline assignment: CDR1 MNHEY and CDR2 SMNVEV (reference sequence). This CDR3 reads CASSLSLTSTTLSPLHF. DNA for the CDR3: TGTGCCAGCAGTTTATCGTTGACGTCTACCACCCTTTCACCCCTCCACTTT.